These T cell receptor beta chains were read from a single sample in a study of synovial regulatory T cells in juvenile arthritis. The table came from immunoSEQ multiplex PCR; TCRdb's copy has only in-frame clones and leaves some out. In all, the sample yields 9,000 to 10,000 clones. The sequenced sample was Treg cells from blood. The receptors shown here come from a donor younger than 35 with juvenile idiopathic arthritis. The CDR3 runs from the conserved cysteine through the conserved F or W. Each record gives: clone size, V gene, J gene, CDR3 protein. Clone size, where shown, is once, few, many, or a class for clones that have expanded.

.	TRBV7-6	TRBJ1-4	CASSLDRQPDEKLFF
.	TRBV30	TRBJ2-3	CASSSLGGGGYTDTQYF
.	TRBV6-5	TRBJ1-2	CASSFGGDGYTF
.	TRBV10-3	TRBJ2-2	CAISERFGKGTNTGELFF
.	TRBV7-2	TRBJ1-1	CASSFLIGHITEAFF
.	TRBV5-6	TRBJ2-3	CASSLPGQGSDTQYF
.	TRBV29-1	TRBJ1-1	CSVRTAEPEAFF
.	TRBV2	TRBJ1-1	CASIGDANTEAFF
.	TRBV5-1	TRBJ2-1	CASSPLYGGAKYNEQFF
.	TRBV7-9	TRBJ1-1	CASSLPVFTEAFF
.	TRBV30	TRBJ2-1	CAWSPGATSLYNEQFF
.	TRBV27	TRBJ1-1	CASSSPGTASEAFF
.	TRBV10-3	TRBJ2-5	CAISESLGGAETQYF
.	TRBV6-5	TRBJ2-5	CASSTRGGQTQYF
.	TRBV2	TRBJ2-1	CASSEAGGSYNEQFF
.	TRBV5-1	TRBJ1-1	CASSFPGTGVEAFF
.	TRBV4-1	TRBJ1-5	CASSPGTVQPQHF
.	TRBV2	TRBJ1-6	CASSVAGTLGNSPLHF
.	TRBV20-1	TRBJ2-7	CSARVKSEQYF
.	TRBV6-1	TRBJ2-7	CASRFYEQYF
.	TRBV2	TRBJ1-5	CASKHGQGFTQHF
.	TRBV6-1	TRBJ2-5	CAGGPTEETQYF
.	TRBV9	TRBJ1-2	CASSSQLSSSDKWAGGYTF
.	TRBV2	TRBJ2-1	CASSEINEQFF
.	TRBV7-4	TRBJ2-5	CASSLGGVIIQETQYF
.	TRBV2	TRBJ2-2	CASSDSNTGELFF
.	TRBV10-1	TRBJ2-2	CASSLQKTGELFF
.	TRBV6-1	TRBJ2-1	CASSEVSGNNEQFF
.	TRBV5-1	TRBJ1-1	CASSSQGGTEAFF
medium-sized	TRBV6-5	TRBJ1-4	CASSDFTGVGEKLFF
.	TRBV28	TRBJ2-2	CASNRGETGELFF
.	TRBV6-5	TRBJ2-7	CASSYDRRVSYEQYF
.	TRBV5-1	TRBJ1-2	CASRRGAGGYTF
.	TRBV28	TRBJ2-5	CASRPYMGLQETQYF
medium-sized	TRBV5-1	TRBJ1-4	CASSLAGIQGVEKLFF
.	TRBV11-2	TRBJ2-1	CASSSPSLGFSYNEQFF
.	TRBV5-6	TRBJ2-5	CASSLRETQYF